The 31 T cell receptor beta chains presented below share a single source sample, sequenced in a study of blood T cell repertoires in COVID-19 (TCRdb year 2020). The method was the immunoSEQ multiplex PCR assay. TCRdb provides this immuneACCESS table in a form limited to in-frame rearrangements. Some clones are lacking; in checked studies, under half of them reflect an unresolved V gene, and why the rest are absent is not known. Here the sample has 110,000 to 150,000 clones; around 87% occur a single time. The ten largest account for 3% of the sample. The sequencing sample was made of peripheral blood. Every receptor here comes from a woman aged 55-75 years with active COVID-19.

The chain uses TRBV5-5 and TRBJ2-1; 11 bases align to TRBD1. The CDR3 totals 18 residues. From germline, CDR1 is SGHKS and CDR2 YYEKEE (reference sequence). The trim removed 2 bases at V and 0 bases at J, leaving 7 bases unmatched. CDR3 DNA sequence: TGTGCCAGCAGCTTCGGACAGGGGGCACAGAGCTCCTACAATGAGCAGTTCTTC. It specifies CASSFGQGAQSSYNEQFF.

V and J are TRBV5-1 and TRBJ2-3; the match to TRBD2 covers 10 bases. The CDR3 has 16 residues. With V trimmed by 7 bases and J by 1 base, 9 bases remained unmatched. The V gene's germline CDR1 is SGHRS and CDR2 YFSETQ. This CDR3 reads CASRRLAGEGTDTQYF. CDR3 DNA sequence: TGCGCCAGCCGGCGGCTAGCGGGAGAGGGCACAGATACGCAGTATTTT.

The chain combines TRBV5-1 with TRBJ2-2; D is perhaps TRBD2 (5 bases). There are 15 residues in the CDR3. The V and J ends lost 0 bases and 6 bases respectively, with 12 bases between them. Per the germline V gene, CDR1 is SGHRS and CDR2 is YFSETQ. The chain's CDR3 is CASSLGGHGAGELFF. The DNA for the CDR3 is TGCGCCAGCAGCTTGGGAGGCCACGGGGCCGGGGAGCTGTTTTTT.

The rearrangement joins TRBV6-2 or TRBV6-3 to TRBJ2-3; D perhaps matches TRBD2 (5 bases). Trimming stripped 6 bases from V and 6 bases from J, with 19 bases between. CDR3 length: 15 residues. Germline CDR1 and CDR2: MNHEY and SVGEGT. The CDR3: CASSSGWSGSDTQYF. CDR3 DNA: TGTGCCAGCAGCTCCGGGTGGAGCGGCTCTGATACGCAGTATTTT.

The chain links TRBV7-8 to TRBJ2-7, with TRBD1 identical over 9 bases. CDR3 length equals 14 residues. From germline, CDR1 is SGHVS and CDR2 FQNEAQ. V trimming: 6 bases; J trimming: 1 base; junction bases outside the gene matches: 4. The CDR3 protein is CASRHRGRSYEQYF. CDR3 bases: TGTGCCAGCAGACACAGGGGGCGATCCTACGAGCAGTACTTC.

The genes are TRBV9 and TRBJ1-3, with 8 positions matching TRBD1. Germline values: CDR1 SGDLS, CDR2 YYNGEE. V lost 0 bases to trimming and J lost 0 bases; unmatched junction nucleotides: 5. The CDR3 extends over 17 amino acids. Here the CDR3 reads CASSVGTGSFSGNTIYF. The CDR3 DNA reads as TGTGCCAGCAGCGTAGGGACAGGGTCCTTCTCTGGAAACACCATATATTTT.

V and J are TRBV6-5 and TRBJ1-1; D is possibly TRBD1 (6 bases). V was shortened by 6 bases and J by 0 bases, with 11 bases between the two germline ends. This CDR3 has 14 amino acids. Germline CDR1 reads MNHEY; CDR2 reads SVGAGI. CDR3 region: CASRVDSMNTEAFF. CDR3 nucleotides: TGTGCCAGCAGGGTGGACAGTATGAACACTGAAGCTTTCTTT.

This rearrangement joins TRBV7-9 to TRBJ2-7, with D perhaps TRBD2 (5 bases). Germline CDR1 SEHNR, CDR2 FQNEAQ (reference sequence). This CDR3 has 14 amino acids. The V gene lost 2 bases and the J gene lost 2 bases, with 10 bases spanning the gap. In DNA form, the CDR3 reads TGTGCCAGCAGCTTAACGGGATTAACCTACGAGCAGTACTTC. It is translated as CASSLTGLTYEQYF.

The chain links TRBV5-4 to TRBJ2-1; TRBD1 agrees at 8 bases. CDR1 SGHNT and CDR2 YYREEE come from the germline V gene (reference sequence). The CDR3 extends over 15 amino acids. J was trimmed by 6 bases and V by 4 bases; bases with no gene match: 9. CDR3 loop: CASSLDRVNVNEQFF. CDR3 DNA sequence: TGTGCCAGCAGCCTGGACAGGGTAAATGTCAATGAGCAGTTCTTC.

The chain recombines TRBV5-4 with TRBJ2-5; 7 bases map to TRBD1. The CDR3 extends over 14 amino acids. Germline CDR1 and CDR2: SGHNT and YYREEE (reference sequence). V dropped 5 bases and J dropped 0; count of bases not matched to a gene: 4. The CDR3 is CASRPGTDQETQYF. In nucleotides, the CDR3 is TGTGCCAGCAGGCCAGGGACAGACCAAGAGACCCAGTACTTC.

The chain combines TRBV7-9 with TRBJ1-5; 7 bases match TRBD1. This CDR3 spans 17 amino acids. Germline V lookup: CDR1 SEHNR, CDR2 FQNEAQ (reference sequence). Germline trimming cut 1 base from V and 2 bases from J; bases unmatched to any gene: 8. In nucleotides, the CDR3 is TGTGCCAGCAGCTTAGGACGAACAGGGACAGGCAATCAGCCCCAGCATTTT. It yields the protein CASSLGRTGTGNQPQHF.

The chain carries TRBV28 and TRBJ1-5; perhaps TRBD1 as D (6 bases). CDR3 size: 15 residues. The germline CDR1 and CDR2 sequences are MDHEN and SYDVKM. V lost 5 bases, J lost 4 bases, and 15 bases lay in between. CDR3: CASSNGGLVNQPQHF. In nucleotides, the CDR3 is TGTGCCAGCAGTAACGGGGGGCTCGTTAATCAGCCCCAGCATTTT.

CDR3 protein: CASSLSSSGIENIQYF. DNA for the CDR3: TGTGCCAGCAGCTTATCGTCTAGCGGGATCGAAAACATTCAGTACTTC. This chain connects TRBV7-3 to TRBJ2-4, with TRBD2 identical over 9 bases. Germline trimming cut 2 bases from V and 5 bases from J; bases unmatched to any gene: 7. CDR1 is SGHTA and CDR2 is FQGTGA in the germline V gene. The CDR3 loop spans 16 amino acids.

The V call is TRBV11-2, the J call TRBJ2-2, with D unresolved. Trimming took 6 bases from V and 4 from J, leaving 6 bases between them. CDR1 and CDR2 from the germline V gene are SGHAT and FQNNGV. The CDR3 runs to 12 residues. The CDR3 spells CASRGRTGELFF. The CDR3 coding sequence is TGTGCCAGCAGGGGCCGCACCGGGGAGCTGTTTTTT.

The rearrangement uses TRBV2 and TRBJ1-1, with 8 positions matching TRBD1. The CDR3 is 14 residues long. With V trimmed by 6 bases and J by 1 base, 4 bases remained unmatched. Germline V CDR1 and CDR2: SNHLY, FYNNEI. The CDR3 spells CASSLTGANTEAFF. The CDR3 DNA reads as TGTGCCAGCAGCCTGACAGGGGCGAACACTGAAGCTTTCTTT.

This clone was detected only once. This sequence joins TRBV6-6 and TRBJ2-7, with D tentatively TRBD2 (5 bases). The germline gives CDR1 MNHNY, CDR2 SVGAGI (reference sequence). Trimming left V 10 bases short and J 5 bases short, with 18 bases between. This CDR3 has 13 residues. The CDR3 DNA sequence: TGTGCCACCCGGCCCCCTAGCCTCGACGAGCAGTACTTC. Translating gives CATRPPSLDEQYF.

The sample holds a few counts of this clone. The chain combines TRBV5-6 with TRBJ1-2; 8 nucleotides match TRBD1. The CDR3 is made up of 14 amino acids. Per the germline V gene, CDR1 is SGHDT and CDR2 is YYEEEE. The trim removed 7 bases at V and 7 bases at J, leaving 12 bases unmatched. DNA for the CDR3: TGTGCCAGCCGTGGGCCTTCAGGGGGCCCTGGCTACACCTTC. Protein sequence: CASRGPSGGPGYTF.

CDR3: CASSTRRGTYNEQFF. In DNA form, the CDR3 reads TGTGCCAGCAGTACGCGGCGGGGCACCTACAATGAGCAGTTCTTC. The chain links TRBV6-5 to TRBJ2-1, with a tentative D call TRBD2 (6 bases). This CDR3 spans 15 amino acids. Germline CDR1 and CDR2: MNHEY and SVGAGI. The V end lost 5 bases, the J end lost 2 bases, and 13 bases lay between the germline ends.

This clone came up a few times. The chain combines TRBV6-2 or TRBV6-3 with TRBJ1-2; D not certain. Germline CDR1 is MNHEY and CDR2 is SVGEGT. This CDR3 contains 13 residues. V was clipped by 0 bases and J by 8 bases, with 10 bases between them. The CDR3 is CASSYSGSFGYTF. The CDR3 nucleotides read TGTGCCAGCAGTTACTCGGGGAGTTTCGGCTACACCTTC.

The chain has TRBV19 and TRBJ1-5, with D possibly matching TRBD1 (5 bases). Per germline, CDR1 LNHDA and CDR2 SQIVND (reference sequence). Trimming removed 6 bases at V and 6 bases at J, with 12 bases between. The CDR3 loop spans 13 amino acids. The CDR3 DNA reads as TGTGCCAGTAGGGTCAGGGTGGGTCAGCCCCAGCATTTT. Translated, it gives CASRVRVGQPQHF.

This chain joins TRBV3-1 (or the pseudogene TRBV3-2) and TRBJ2-2, with 8 nucleotides matching TRBD1. The CDR3 contains 20 residues. Trimming at V came to 1 base and at J to 5 bases, leaving 18 bases not matched to a gene. The V gene's germline CDR1 is LGHDT and CDR2 YNNKEL (reference sequence). The chain's CDR3 is CASSQGKGAGGVRRTGELFF. The CDR3 DNA reads as TGTGCCAGCAGCCAAGGGAAAGGGGCAGGGGGCGTGAGACGGACCGGGGAGCTGTTTTTT.

V gene TRBV28 combines with J gene TRBJ1-2, with D perhaps matching TRBD1 (5 bases). The length of the CDR3 is 14 residues. V lost 6 bases and J 6 bases, leaving 17 bases between the germline ends. In germline, CDR1 is MDHEN, CDR2 SYDVKM. CDR3: CASSRRTLADGYTF. As DNA, the CDR3 is TGTGCCAGCAGCCGACGGACACTGGCGGATGGCTACACCTTC.

V and J are TRBV28 and TRBJ1-1; tentative D call: TRBD1 (5 bases). The CDR3 loop spans 14 amino acids. The germline V gene has CDR1 MDHEN and CDR2 SYDVKM. V shed 6 bases and J shed 2 bases, with 13 bases lying between them. This CDR3 is CASRPQGLNTEAFF. CDR3 in DNA: TGTGCCAGCAGGCCGCAGGGATTAAACACTGAAGCTTTCTTT.

CDR3 region: CASSPNTDRGYGYTF. CDR3 DNA sequence: TGTGCCAGCAGCCCTAATACGGACAGGGGGTATGGCTACACCTTC. This sequence joins TRBV5-4 and TRBJ1-2; 10 nucleotides agree with TRBD1. CDR1 and CDR2 (germline): SGHNT, YYREEE (reference sequence). The CDR3 spans 15 residues. J was trimmed by 5 bases and V by 4 bases; bases with no gene match: 8. Using reference TRBV5-4 and TRBJ1-2 for the parts outside the CDR3, the full variable domain is ETGVTQSPTHLIKTRGQQVTLRCSSQSGHNTVSWYQQALGQGPQFIFQYYREEENGRGNFPPRFSGLQFPNYSSELNVNALELDDSALYLCASSPNTDRGYGYTFGSGTRLTVV.

The chain combines TRBV13 with TRBJ2-5, with D tentatively TRBD1 (6 bases). The germline V gene has CDR1 PRHDT and CDR2 FYEKMQ (reference sequence). V lost 5 bases and J lost 5, with 12 bases in between. This CDR3 region has 13 residues. CDR3 sequence: CASSRRGLETQYF. DNA for the CDR3: TGTGCCAGCAGCCGCAGGGGTTTGGAGACCCAGTACTTC.

V usage is TRBV3-1 (or the pseudogene TRBV3-2) and J usage is TRBJ2-2; D uncertain. This CDR3 contains 14 residues. The germline V gene encodes CDR1 LGHDT and CDR2 YNNKEL (reference sequence). With 4 bases removed from V and 1 base from J, the gap between germline ends came to 7 bases. The CDR3 sequence: CASSPVVNTGELFF. For the CDR3, the DNA is TGTGCCAGCAGCCCGGTAGTGAACACCGGGGAGCTGTTTTTT.

This rearrangement joins TRBV2 to TRBJ1-1; 9 nucleotides align to TRBD1. CDR1 and CDR2 from the germline V gene are SNHLY and FYNNEI. This CDR3 comprises 16 residues. J gave up 4 bases and V 2 bases, and 8 bases lay outside the gene matches. CDR3 protein: CASSEPKTGGVTEAFF. The CDR3 DNA follows: TGTGCCAGCAGTGAACCTAAAACAGGGGGCGTCACTGAAGCTTTCTTT.

The chain recombines TRBV4-2 with TRBJ2-1; TRBD2 might be the D (5 bases). Germline V gene sequence: CDR1 LGHNA, CDR2 YNFKEQ. This CDR3 is 15 amino acids long. Deletions cut 1 base from V and 9 bases from J, with 16 bases between. In nucleotides, the CDR3 is TGTGCCAGCAGCCAAGCTGGGATGGCGGGCAGTGAGCAGTTCTTC. Encoded protein: CASSQAGMAGSEQFF.

Here the CDR3 reads CASSLGTHSFTEAFF. The CDR3 DNA reads TGTGCCAGCAGCTTAGGCACACACAGTTTCACTGAAGCTTTCTTT. The rearrangement links TRBV11-2 to TRBJ1-1; D gene uncertain. Germline V CDR1 and CDR2: SGHAT, FQNNGV. CDR3 size: 15 residues. V was shortened by 1 base and J by 4 bases, with 13 bases between the two germline ends.

The genes are TRBV7-9 and TRBJ2-7, with D perhaps matching TRBD1 (7 bases). Germline CDR1 and CDR2: SEHNR and FQNEAQ (reference sequence). Trimming left V 4 bases short and J 5 bases short, with 18 bases between. The CDR3 has 15 amino acids. The CDR3 DNA reads TGTGCCAGCAGCTCGACAGGGTCGAGGGGGGACGAGCAGTACTTC. Translated: CASSSTGSRGDEQYF.

V is TRBV28 and J is TRBJ2-5; D perhaps matches TRBD2 (5 bases). Germline V CDR1 and CDR2: MDHEN, SYDVKM. The CDR3 has 16 residues. The V end lost 1 base, the J end lost 3 bases, and 15 bases lay between the germline ends. In DNA, the CDR3 is TGTGCCAGCAGTTTATTGCTAGAGGGTGTGGAAGAGACCCAGTACTTC. It specifies CASSLLLEGVEETQYF. The full variable domain, with the rest looked up from reference TRBV28 and TRBJ2-5, is DVKVTQSSRYLVKRTGEKVFLECVQDMDHENMFWYRQDPGLGLRLIYFSYDVKMKEKGDIPEGYSVSREKKERFSLILESASTNQTSMYLCASSLLLEGVEETQYFGPGTRLLVL.